This TCR beta chain was sequenced during a study of regulatory T cells in long-lasting Graves disease (dated by TCRdb to the early 2020s). For the study in its entirety: Newly diagnosed Graves' disease patients had taken antithyroid drugs for less than 3 months. The study was registered as a clinical trial and conducted in China. Persistent Graves' disease patients were compared with newly diagnosed Graves' disease patients by peripheral blood TCR sequencing and RNA sequencing. TCR sequencing covered some 13 persistent and 20 newly diagnosed Graves' disease patients, approximately 33 samples in total.

The library relied on multiplex PCR. Reads for this sample came from an Illumina HiSeq 4000. TCR beta libraries were built with iRepertoire HTBI primers and Arm-PCR amplification of CDR3 regions. PCR products were gel purified before sequencing. Concerning the study's data processing: Gene usage analysis of CDR3 amino acid clonotypes used the 55 to 80 TRBV and more than 13 TRBJ segments found across samples. COPE and FqMerger were used to merge filtered high-quality paired reads into contigs. BLAST was used to align contigs to the IMGT TRBV, TRBD and TRBJ reference genes, and CDR3 was defined following IMGT. Any clonotype with a frequency above 0.1% was counted as a highly expanded clone. Shannon entropy served as the measure of repertoire diversity, while the Gini coefficient captured V-J evenness. Public clonotypes were defined as clonotypes shared by more than one individual. The raw public data were reprocessed by TCRdb itself: fastp quality trimming at Q25, MiXCR clonotype calling, in-frame beta chains only. Under each unique CDR3 protein, matching rows form one entry showing the most common genes and DNA. The V and J calls and clone size are TCRdb's, not the authors'. The sample data list 560,000 or so distinct CDR3 sequences, and about 15% of these were observed just once. The ten largest clones take up about 12% of the sample.

Trimming removed 0 bases from V and 1 base from J, leaving 5 bases between the germline ends. The CDR3 covers 13 residues, taking in both the cysteine and the phenylalanine. Only the CDR3 portion is preserved as DNA: 39 bases, with reading frame beginning at the first base. The germline V gene sets CDR1 to SGHRS and CDR2 to YFSETQ. This clonotype was seen many times. No cognate antigen has been identified for it. The sample holds no much larger clone one base away, and base qualities are not on file. Summary of the overall study and its limitations: A larger number of public clonotypes was shared among persistent patients (around 3,000) than among newly diagnosed patients (roughly 970). Because the primary lesion, thyroid tissue, could not be accessed, the study looked at peripheral blood alone. TRBV28, TRBJ1-2 and TRBJ2-5 were preferentially used in persistent disease, while TRBV20-1 and TRBJ2-1 were favored in newly diagnosed disease. Sequencing and analysis were restricted to the TCR beta chain. Compared with newly diagnosed patients, persistent Graves' disease patients had lower TCR Shannon entropy and fewer highly expanded clones, which suggests clonal expansion. The small sample size was acknowledged by the authors as a limitation that may reduce accuracy.

Per the publication, the time point label means: newly diagnosed GD, antithyroid drugs for less than 3 months. For both TCR sequencing and RNA sequencing, RNA was extracted from PBMCs in TRIzol. The diagnosis of Graves' disease followed American Thyroid Association guidelines. The patients came from an endocrinology department in Xi'an, China. Each patient gave approximately 8.8 milliliters of peripheral blood, collected in an EDTA anticoagulant tube. Ficoll Paque Plus density gradient separation was used to isolate PBMCs, and no further T cell sorting was done. An Agilent 2100 Bioanalyzer and agarose gel were used to check RNA quality, while a NanoDrop 2000 measured RNA concentration. These data are also associated with another study on T cells in Graves' hyperthyroidism and ophthalmopathy. Looking at the second paper: Graves' hyperthyroidism was defined as stable when no progression to ophthalmopathy occurred over 18 months of follow-up. Hyperthyroidism patients were newly diagnosed, with disease duration under 2 months, and aged 18 to 65 years. Exclusion was applied to patients with uncontrolled infections, other autoimmune diseases, pregnancy or lactation. Diagnoses were based on clinical symptoms, serum thyroxine and TRAb, thyroid ultrasound and orbital computed tomography. A first-round RT-PCR of the TCR CDR3 used the HTBI primer set with the Qiagen OneStep RT-PCR kit. Most expanded thyroid clonotypes (frequency above 0.001) were also found in blood, which suggests that blood repertoires may mirror thyroid immune responses. Ophthalmopathy was separated from stable hyperthyroidism by a 13 V-J signature model, with over 85% sensitivity and 81% to 82% specificity obtained in cross-validation and 80%/75% obtained in testing. In validation, progression to ophthalmopathy was predicted by the model with around 71% sensitivity and 72.22% specificity, a median of about 6.4 months before onset. To identify TCR V-J signatures that set the groups apart, the researchers used a discovery cohort of about a hundred patients, made up of approximately 43 with Graves' ophthalmopathy and some 58 with stable Graves' hyperthyroidism. Prospective prediction of ophthalmopathy was tested in an independent validation cohort consisting of fewer than 20 hyperthyroidism patients and around 16 patients who later progressed to ophthalmopathy. The roughly 100 discovery patients were randomly divided into training and test sets at a 7:3 ratio. Thyroid tissue and blood T-cell repertoires from six or seven Graves' hyperthyroidism patients were also compared in the study. After blood sampling, hyperthyroidism patients were treated with methimazole at a starting dose of 30 mg daily, and ophthalmopathy patients were treated with high-dose intravenous methylprednisolone. Libraries were constructed in a second round of multiplex PCR, after which size selection and purification were performed. Sequencing of the libraries was done on an Illumina HiSeq2000 using paired-end 100 bp reads. Raw data were processed with SOAPnuke, discarding reads with adapters, uncalled bases, mean Phred below 15, or no exact constant-primer or identifier match. COPE v1.2.5 was used to merge high-quality paired reads, and clonotypes were defined as unique nucleotide sequences. Clonotypes were aligned to IMGT TRBV, TRBD and TRBJ reference segments using MiTCR v1.1. The analysis was restricted to V-J combinations with a frequency above 0.0001, which together covered 99.2% of the repertoires. The TCS score was defined as the ratio of F50 (clonal expansion) to E x V (chaos), calculated using BLOSUM62-based TCRdist between CDR3 peptides within each V-J. Welch's t-statistics and random forest reduced 500 to 650 V-J features to 10 to 15, which were used in a naive Bayes classifier (R e1071). No statistical method was used to set the sample size in advance, and investigators knew the group allocation. The paper describes TCR Vbeta CDR3 sequencing of 120 to 150 peripheral blood samples, made up of 43 ophthalmopathy patients, roughly 80 hyperthyroidism patients and 17 progressor patients.

Sequenced material: peripheral blood mononuclear cells (PBMCs), taken at new diagnosis, from a patient treated with antithyroid drugs. Here the chain combines TRBV5-1 and TRBJ2-7; no D gene can be assigned with confidence. This sequence originates from a man aged 18 to 30 with Graves disease. Donor details come from another sample of the same person, matched by shared clones. The nucleotide sequence reads TGCGCCAGCAGCTTGGGCATGTCCTACGAGCAGTACTTC. The encoded protein is CASSLGMSYEQYF.